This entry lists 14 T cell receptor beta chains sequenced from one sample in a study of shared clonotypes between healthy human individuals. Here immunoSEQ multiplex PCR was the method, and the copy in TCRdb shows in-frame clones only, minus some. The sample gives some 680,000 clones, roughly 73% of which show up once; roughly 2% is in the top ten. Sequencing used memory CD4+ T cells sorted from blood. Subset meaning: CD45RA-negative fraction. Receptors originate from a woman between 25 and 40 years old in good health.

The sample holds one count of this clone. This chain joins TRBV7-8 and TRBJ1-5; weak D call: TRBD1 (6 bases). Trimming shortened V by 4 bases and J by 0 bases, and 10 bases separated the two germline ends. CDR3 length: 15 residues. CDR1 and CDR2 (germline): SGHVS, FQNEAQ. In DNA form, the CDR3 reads TGTGCCAGCAGCTACAACAGGGATAGCAATCAGCCCCAGCATTTT. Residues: CASSYNRDSNQPQHF. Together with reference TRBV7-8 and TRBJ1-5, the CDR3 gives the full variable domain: GAGVSQSPRYKVAKRGQDVALRCDPISGHVSLFWYQQALGQGPEFLTYFQNEAQLDKSGLPSDRFFAERPEGSVSTLKIQRTQQEDSAVYLCASSYNRDSNQPQHFGDGTRLSIL.

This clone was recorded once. Here the CDR3 reads CASSVGTGGAETQYF. The CDR3, as DNA: TGTGCCAGCAGCGTCGGGACAGGGGGCGCTGAGACCCAGTACTTC. This chain connects TRBV9 to TRBJ2-5; 12 bases line up with TRBD1. V shed 2 bases, J shed 5 bases, and the junction held 4 bases outside the gene matches. The CDR3 is 15 residues long. Looked up from germline, CDR1 is SGDLS and CDR2 is YYNGEE. The full variable domain, in which reference TRBV9 and TRBJ2-5 provide the parts outside the CDR3, is DSGVTQTPKHLITATGQRVTLRCSPRSGDLSVYWYQQSLDQGLQFLIQYYNGEERAKGNILERFSAQQFPDLHSELNLSSLELGDSALYFCASSVGTGGAETQYFGPGTRLLVL.

The CDR3 here is CASSLLRTEGTQYF. For the CDR3, the DNA is TGTGCCAGCAGTTTACTTCGGACAGAGGGGACCCAGTACTTC. This rearrangement joins TRBV28 to TRBJ2-5; TRBD1 might be the D (6 bases). CDR3 length: 14 amino acids. CDR1 is MDHEN and CDR2 is SYDVKM in the germline V gene. V lost 2 bases and J lost 7, with 14 bases in between.

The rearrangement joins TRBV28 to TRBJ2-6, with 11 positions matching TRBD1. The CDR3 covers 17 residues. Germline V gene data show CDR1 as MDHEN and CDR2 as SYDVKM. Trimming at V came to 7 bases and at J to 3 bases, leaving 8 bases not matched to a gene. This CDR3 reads CASTPDRGRNGANVLTF. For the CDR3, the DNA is TGTGCCAGCACCCCGGACAGGGGGCGCAATGGGGCCAACGTCCTGACTTTC.

The CDR3: CASSSLATDTQYF. In DNA form, the CDR3 reads TGTGCCAGCAGCTCATTAGCGACAGATACGCAGTATTTT. J is TRBJ2-3 and V is TRBV11-3, with D maybe TRBD2 (5 bases). This CDR3 has 13 residues. The V end was cut by 4 bases, the J end by 3 bases, with 8 bases between. The germline V gene encodes CDR1 SGHNT and CDR2 YENEEA.

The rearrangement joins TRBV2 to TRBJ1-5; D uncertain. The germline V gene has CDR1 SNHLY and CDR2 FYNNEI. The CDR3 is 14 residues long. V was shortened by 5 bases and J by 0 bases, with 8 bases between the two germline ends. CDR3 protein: CASSTSFSNQPQHF. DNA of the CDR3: TGTGCCAGCAGTACTTCTTTTAGCAATCAGCCCCAGCATTTT. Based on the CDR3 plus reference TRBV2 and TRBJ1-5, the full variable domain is EPEVTQTPSHQVTQMGQEVILRCVPISNHLYFYWYRQILGQKVEFLVSFYNNEISEKSEIFDDQFSVERPDGSNFTLKIRSTKLEDSAMYFCASSTSFSNQPQHFGDGTRLSIL.

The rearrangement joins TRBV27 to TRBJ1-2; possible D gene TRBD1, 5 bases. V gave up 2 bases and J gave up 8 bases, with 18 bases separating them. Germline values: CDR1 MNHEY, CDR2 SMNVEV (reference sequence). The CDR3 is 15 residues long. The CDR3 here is CASSLGAAREGGYTF. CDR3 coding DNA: TGTGCCAGCAGTTTAGGGGCAGCCAGGGAGGGAGGCTACACCTTC.

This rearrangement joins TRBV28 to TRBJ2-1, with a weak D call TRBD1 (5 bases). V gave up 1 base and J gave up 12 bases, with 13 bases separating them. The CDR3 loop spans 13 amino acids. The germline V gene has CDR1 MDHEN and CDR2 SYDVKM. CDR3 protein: CASSLSGNFRQFF. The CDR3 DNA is TGTGCCAGCAGTTTATCAGGGAATTTTAGGCAGTTCTTC.

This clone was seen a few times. The CDR3 sequence: CASSQALDSGSYYEQYF. The CDR3, as DNA: TGTGCCAGCAGCCAAGCCCTGGACAGCGGGAGTTACTACGAGCAGTACTTC. V usage is TRBV5-4 and J usage is TRBJ2-7; 8 bases map to TRBD2. Germline assignment: CDR1 SGHNT and CDR2 YYREEE (reference sequence). The CDR3 has 17 residues. V was pared by 4 bases and J by 3 bases, with 15 bases of the junction left unmatched.

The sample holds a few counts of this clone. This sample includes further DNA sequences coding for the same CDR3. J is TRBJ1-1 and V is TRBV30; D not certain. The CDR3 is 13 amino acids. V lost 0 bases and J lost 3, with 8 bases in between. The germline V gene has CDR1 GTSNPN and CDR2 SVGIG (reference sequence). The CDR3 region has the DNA TGTGCCTGGAGTGTACAGTCGGACACTGAAGCTTTCTTT. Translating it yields CAWSVQSDTEAFF. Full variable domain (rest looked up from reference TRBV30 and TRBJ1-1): SQTIHQWPATLVQPVGSPLSLECTVEGTSNPNLYWYRQAAGRGLQLLFYSVGIGQISSEVPQNLSASRPQDRQFILSSKKLLLSDSGFYLCAWSVQSDTEAFFGQGTRLTVV.

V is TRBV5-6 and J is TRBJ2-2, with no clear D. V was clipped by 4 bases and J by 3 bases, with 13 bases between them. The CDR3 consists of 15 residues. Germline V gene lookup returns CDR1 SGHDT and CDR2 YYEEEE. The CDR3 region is CASSLRLRDTGELFF. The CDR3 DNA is TGTGCCAGCAGCCTCAGGCTCCGGGACACCGGGGAGCTGTTTTTT.

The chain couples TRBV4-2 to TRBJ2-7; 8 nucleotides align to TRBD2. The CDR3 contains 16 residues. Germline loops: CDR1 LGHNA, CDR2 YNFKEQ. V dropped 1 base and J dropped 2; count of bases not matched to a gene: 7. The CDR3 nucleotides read TGTGCCAGCAGCCAAGGGGCGACTAGCGACGCCTACGAGCAGTACTTC. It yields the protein CASSQGATSDAYEQYF.

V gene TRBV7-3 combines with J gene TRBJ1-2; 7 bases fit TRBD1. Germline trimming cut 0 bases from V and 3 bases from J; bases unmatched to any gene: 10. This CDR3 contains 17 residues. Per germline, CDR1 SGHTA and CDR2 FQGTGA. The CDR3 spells CASSLTGATGLDYGYTF. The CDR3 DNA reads TGTGCCAGCAGCTTAACGGGCGCGACAGGGTTGGACTATGGCTACACCTTC.

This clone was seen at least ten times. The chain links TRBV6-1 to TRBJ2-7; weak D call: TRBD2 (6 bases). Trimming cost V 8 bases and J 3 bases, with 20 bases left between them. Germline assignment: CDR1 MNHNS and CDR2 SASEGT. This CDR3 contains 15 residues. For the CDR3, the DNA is TGTGCCAGCGTCAAATCCGGGACTGACTACTACGAGCAGTACTTC. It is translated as CASVKSGTDYYEQYF.